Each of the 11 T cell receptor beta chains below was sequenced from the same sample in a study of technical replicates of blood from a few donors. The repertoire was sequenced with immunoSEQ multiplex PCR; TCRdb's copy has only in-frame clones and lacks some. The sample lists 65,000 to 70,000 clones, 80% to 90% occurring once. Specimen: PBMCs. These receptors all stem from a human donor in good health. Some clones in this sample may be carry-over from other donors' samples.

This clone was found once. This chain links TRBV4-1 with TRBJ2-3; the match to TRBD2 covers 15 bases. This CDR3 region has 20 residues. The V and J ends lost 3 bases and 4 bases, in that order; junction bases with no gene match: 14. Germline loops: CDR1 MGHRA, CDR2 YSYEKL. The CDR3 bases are TGCGCCAGCAGCCAGGTTCCGGGACTAGCGGGAGGAGGGGTTGCAGATACGCAGTATTTT. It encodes CASSQVPGLAGGGVADTQYF.

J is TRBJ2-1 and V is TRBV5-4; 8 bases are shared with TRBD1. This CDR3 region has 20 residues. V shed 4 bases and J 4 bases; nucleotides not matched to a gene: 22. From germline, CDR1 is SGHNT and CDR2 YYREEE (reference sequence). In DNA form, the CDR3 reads TGTGCCAGCAGCCCGATCGGGCAGGGGGCCGGCGGGTGGTTTTACAATGAGCAGTTCTTC. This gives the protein CASSPIGQGAGGWFYNEQFF.

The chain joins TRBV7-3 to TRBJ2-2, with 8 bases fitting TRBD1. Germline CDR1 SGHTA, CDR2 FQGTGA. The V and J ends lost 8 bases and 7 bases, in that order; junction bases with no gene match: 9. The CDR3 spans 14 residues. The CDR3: CASAKNRGNGELFF. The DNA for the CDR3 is TGTGCCAGCGCAAAAAACAGGGGGAACGGGGAGCTGTTTTTT.

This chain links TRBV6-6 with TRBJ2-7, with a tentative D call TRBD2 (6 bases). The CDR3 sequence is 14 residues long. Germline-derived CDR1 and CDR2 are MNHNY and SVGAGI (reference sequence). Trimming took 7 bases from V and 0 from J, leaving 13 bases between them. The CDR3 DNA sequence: TGTGCCAGCACCGACGGGGGTACCTCCTACGAGCAGTACTTC. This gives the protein CASTDGGTSYEQYF.

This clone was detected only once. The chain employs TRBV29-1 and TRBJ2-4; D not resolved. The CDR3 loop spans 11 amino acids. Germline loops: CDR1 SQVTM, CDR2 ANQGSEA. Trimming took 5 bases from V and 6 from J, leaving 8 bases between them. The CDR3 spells CSVSSRNIQYF. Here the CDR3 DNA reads TGCAGCGTTTCGTCGAGAAACATTCAGTACTTC.

CDR3 in DNA: TGTGCCAGCAGCCAAGACCCCGCGGGGGATCAGCCCCAGCATTTT. This gives the protein CASSQDPAGDQPQHF. The chain carries TRBV4-2 and TRBJ1-5; possible D gene TRBD1, 5 bases. The germline gives CDR1 LGHNA, CDR2 YNFKEQ. This CDR3 is 15 amino acids long. Trimming stripped 0 bases from V and 5 bases from J, with 11 bases between.

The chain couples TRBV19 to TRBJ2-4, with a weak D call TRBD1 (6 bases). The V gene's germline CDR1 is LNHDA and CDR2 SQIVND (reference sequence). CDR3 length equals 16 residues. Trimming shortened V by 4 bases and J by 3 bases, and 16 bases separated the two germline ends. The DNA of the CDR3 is TGTGCCAGTAGTAAGAACGCCGGGACACACAAAAACATTCAGTACTTC. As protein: CASSKNAGTHKNIQYF.

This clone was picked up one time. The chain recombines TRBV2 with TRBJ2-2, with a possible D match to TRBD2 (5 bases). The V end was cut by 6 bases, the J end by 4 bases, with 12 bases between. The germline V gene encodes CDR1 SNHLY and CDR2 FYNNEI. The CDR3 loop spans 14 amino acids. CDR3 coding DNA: TGTGCCAGCAGCCAGGATGGGAGCACCGGGGAGCTGTTTTTT. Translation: CASSQDGSTGELFF.

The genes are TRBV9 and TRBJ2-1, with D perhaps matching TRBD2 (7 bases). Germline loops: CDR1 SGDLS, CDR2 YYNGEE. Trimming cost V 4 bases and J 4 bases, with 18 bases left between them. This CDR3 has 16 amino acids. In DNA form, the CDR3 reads TGTGCCAGCAGCTCAAGGGGGGCGCGGGGGTACAATGAGCAGTTCTTC. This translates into CASSSRGARGYNEQFF.

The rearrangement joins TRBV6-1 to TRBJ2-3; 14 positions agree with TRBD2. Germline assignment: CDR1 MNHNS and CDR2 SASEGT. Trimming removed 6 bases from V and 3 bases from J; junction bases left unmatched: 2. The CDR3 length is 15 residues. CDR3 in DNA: TGTGCCAGCAGCAGGACTAGCGGGAGGACAGATACGCAGTATTTT. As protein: CASSRTSGRTDTQYF.

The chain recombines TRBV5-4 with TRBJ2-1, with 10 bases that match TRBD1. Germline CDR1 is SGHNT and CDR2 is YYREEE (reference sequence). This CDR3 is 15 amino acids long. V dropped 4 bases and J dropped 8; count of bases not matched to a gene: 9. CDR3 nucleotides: TGTGCCAGCAGCGCACGGGACAGGGGTTGGGATGAGCAGTTCTTC. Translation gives CASSARDRGWDEQFF.